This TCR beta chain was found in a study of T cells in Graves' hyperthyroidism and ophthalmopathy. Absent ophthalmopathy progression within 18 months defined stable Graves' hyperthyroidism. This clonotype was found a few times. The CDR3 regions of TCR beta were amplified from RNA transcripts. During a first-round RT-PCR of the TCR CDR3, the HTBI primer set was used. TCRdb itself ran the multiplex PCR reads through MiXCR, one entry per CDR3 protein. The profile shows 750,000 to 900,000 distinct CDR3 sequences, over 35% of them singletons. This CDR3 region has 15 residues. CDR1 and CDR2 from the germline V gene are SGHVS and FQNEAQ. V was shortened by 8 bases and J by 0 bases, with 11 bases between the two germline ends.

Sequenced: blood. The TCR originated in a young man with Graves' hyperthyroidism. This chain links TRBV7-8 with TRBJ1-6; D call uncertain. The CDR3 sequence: CASRVGRSYNSPLHF. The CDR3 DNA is TGTGCCAGCCGAGTCGGGCGCTCCTATAATTCACCCCTCCACTTT.